This section outlines one T cell receptor (beta chain) sequence together with its context. Data came from immunoSEQ multiplex PCR; TCRdb stores just in-frame clones and leaves some out. This table has about 98,000 clones, roughly 82% appearing once. The sample is drawn from a study of blood T cell repertoires in COVID-19. Study-wide background: The United States, Italy and Spain provided the acute and convalescent COVID-19 samples.

The junction had 3 bases not matched to a gene; V was cut back by 5 bases and J by 0 bases. CDR1 is LNHDA, CDR2 SQIVND, per germline (reference sequence). The length of the CDR3 is 15 residues. The TCR comes from a man in his sixties or seventies with active or convalescent COVID-19. Sequencing was carried out using peripheral blood. The chain has TRBV19 and TRBJ2-3, with TRBD2 matching over 9 bases. This chain's CDR3 is CASSESGGSTDTQYF. CDR3 DNA sequence: TGTGCCAGTAGTGAAAGCGGGGGGAGCACAGATACGCAGTATTTT.